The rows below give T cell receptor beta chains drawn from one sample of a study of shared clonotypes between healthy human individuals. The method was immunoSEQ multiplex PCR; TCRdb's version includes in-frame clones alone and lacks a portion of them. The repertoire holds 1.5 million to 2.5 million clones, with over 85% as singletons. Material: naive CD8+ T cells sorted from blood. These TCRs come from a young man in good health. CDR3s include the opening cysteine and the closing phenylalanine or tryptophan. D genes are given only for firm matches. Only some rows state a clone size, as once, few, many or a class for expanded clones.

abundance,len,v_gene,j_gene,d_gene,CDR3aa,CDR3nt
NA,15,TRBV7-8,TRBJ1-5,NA,CASSLDGAGAQPQHF,TGTGCCAGCAGCTTAGACGGAGCCGGGGCCCAGCCCCAGCATTTT
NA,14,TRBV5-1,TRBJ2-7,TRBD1,CASSPGQGVDEQYF,TGCGCCAGCAGCCCGGGACAGGGGGTGGACGAGCAGTACTTC
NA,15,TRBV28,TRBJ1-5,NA,CASSALVFSNQPQHF,TGTGCCAGCAGCGCACTGGTGTTCAGCAATCAGCCCCAGCATTTT
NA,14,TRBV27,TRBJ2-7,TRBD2,CASSPLAATYEQYF,TGTGCCAGCAGCCCCCTAGCGGCAACTTACGAGCAGTACTTC
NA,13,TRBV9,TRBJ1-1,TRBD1,CASQGQGNTEAFF,TGTGCCAGTCAAGGACAGGGTAACACTGAAGCTTTCTTT
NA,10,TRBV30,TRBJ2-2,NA,CAQGNGELFF,TGTGCCCAGGGGAACGGGGAGCTGTTTTTT
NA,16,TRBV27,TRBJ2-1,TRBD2,CASSFPPLAGYNEQFF,TGTGCCAGCAGTTTCCCCCCTCTAGCGGGGTACAATGAGCAGTTCTTC
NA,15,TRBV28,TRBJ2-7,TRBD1,CASSLTGTGSHEQYF,TGTGCCAGCAGTTTAACCGGGACAGGGTCCCACGAGCAGTACTTC
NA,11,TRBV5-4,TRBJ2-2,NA,CASSLYGELFF,TGTGCCAGCAGCTTGTACGGGGAGCTGTTTTTT
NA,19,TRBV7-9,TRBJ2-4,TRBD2,CASSQTVVAGGQELNIQYF,TGTGCCAGCAGCCAAACAGTGGTAGCGGGGGGGCAAGAGTTAAACATTCAGTACTTC
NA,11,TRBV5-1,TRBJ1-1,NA,CASSSAHEAFF,TGCGCCAGCAGTTCTGCACATGAAGCTTTCTTT
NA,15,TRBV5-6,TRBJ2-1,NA,CASSLGGSSYNEQFF,TGTGCCAGCAGCTTGGGTGGGAGCTCCTACAATGAGCAGTTCTTC
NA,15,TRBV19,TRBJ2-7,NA,CASSIVGRTSDEQYF,TGTGCCAGTAGTATAGTGGGCAGGACGTCCGACGAGCAGTACTTC
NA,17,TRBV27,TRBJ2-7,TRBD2,CASSSLTISGRREEQYF,TGTGCCAGCAGTTCCCTGACCATTAGCGGGAGGCGGGAAGAGCAGTACTTC
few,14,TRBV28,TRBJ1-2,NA,CASSLSWGGYGYTF,TGTGCCAGCAGTTTATCATGGGGAGGCTATGGCTACACCTTC
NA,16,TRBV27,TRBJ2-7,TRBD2,CASSPSGGQYSYEQYF,TGTGCCAGCAGCCCTAGCGGGGGCCAATATTCCTACGAGCAGTACTTC
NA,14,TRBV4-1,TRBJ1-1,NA,CASSQAGGETEAFF,TGCGCCAGCAGCCAAGCTGGGGGGGAAACTGAAGCTTTCTTT
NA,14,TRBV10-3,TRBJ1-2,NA,CAISESGVDYGYTF,TGTGCCATCAGTGAGTCCGGAGTGGACTATGGCTACACCTTC
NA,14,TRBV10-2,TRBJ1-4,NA,CASSELSDNEKLFF,TGCGCCAGCAGTGAGTTGTCTGATAATGAAAAACTGTTTTTT
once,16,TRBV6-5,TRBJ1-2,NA,CASSYSSGVGSYGYTF,TGTGCCAGCAGTTACTCGAGCGGGGTGGGCTCCTATGGCTACACCTTC
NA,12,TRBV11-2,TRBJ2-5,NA,CASSLAGETQYF,TGTGCCAGCAGCTTAGCAGGAGAGACCCAGTACTTC
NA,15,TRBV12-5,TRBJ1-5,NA,CASGLAGDGNQPQHF,TGTGCTAGTGGTTTGGCTGGCGACGGCAATCAGCCCCAGCATTTT
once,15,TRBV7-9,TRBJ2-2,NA,CASSWAGINTGELFF,TGTGCCAGCAGCTGGGCAGGGATTAACACCGGGGAGCTGTTTTTT
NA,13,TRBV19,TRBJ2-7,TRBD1,CAIQYRGGYEQYF,TGTGCCATTCAGTACAGGGGCGGCTACGAGCAGTACTTC
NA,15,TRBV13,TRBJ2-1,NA,CASSRRGGGYNEQFF,TGTGCCAGCAGCCGCCGGGGCGGTGGGTACAATGAGCAGTTCTTC